The 8 T cell receptor beta chains reported below all come from one sample, sequenced in a study of identical twins. TCRdb used MiXCR to reprocess the 5' RACE reads, holding one entry per CDR3 protein. The data contain 150,000 or so distinct CDR3 sequences, under 4.5% of them singletons. Sequencing was done on a sample of memory T cells sorted from blood. These receptors originate from a man aged 18 to 29 in good health.

This clonotype was recorded at least ten times. The genes are TRBV5-1 and TRBJ2-3; no reliable D call. The CDR3 length is 14 residues. Trimming stripped 0 bases from V and 0 bases from J, with 5 bases between. CDR1 is SGHRS and CDR2 is YFSETQ in the germline V gene. This chain's CDR3 is CASSLVESTDTQYF. DNA for the CDR3: TGCGCCAGCAGCTTGGTTGAAAGCACAGATACGCAGTATTTT.

This clonotype was recorded at least ten times. This chain connects TRBV7-9 to TRBJ2-7; D remains ambiguous. This CDR3 is built from 13 residues. Trimming stripped 3 bases from V and 4 bases from J, with 10 bases between. Germline CDR1 is SEHNR and CDR2 is FQNEAQ (reference sequence). This CDR3 is CASSLAAEYEQYF. The CDR3, as DNA: TGTGCCAGCAGCTTGGCAGCTGAATACGAGCAGTACTTC.

This clonotype was seen many times. The chain joins TRBV6-1 to TRBJ1-6; D is uncertain. From germline, CDR1 is MNHNS and CDR2 SASEGT. Trimming took 6 bases from V and 2 from J, leaving 23 bases between them. The CDR3 contains 19 residues. The CDR3 sequence: CASRVASGGPLTYNSPLHF. DNA for the CDR3: TGTGCCAGCAGGGTGGCAAGTGGAGGCCCGTTAACCTATAATTCACCCCTCCACTTT.

This sequence joins TRBV19 and TRBJ2-1; D may be TRBD2 (6 bases). V shed 7 bases and J shed 7 bases, with 20 bases lying between them. CDR3 length: 15 amino acids. From germline, CDR1 is LNHDA and CDR2 SQIVND (reference sequence). The CDR3 is CASTSRGRQENEQFF. CDR3 nucleotides: TGTGCCAGTACCTCTCGGGGGAGACAAGAAAATGAGCAGTTCTTC.

The chain is built from TRBV2 and TRBJ2-3; tentative D call: TRBD2 (6 bases). V lost 6 bases and J lost 0, with 22 bases in between. The CDR3 is made up of 18 amino acids. Germline loops: CDR1 SNHLY, CDR2 FYNNEI. CDR3 in DNA: TGTGCCAGCAGCCGGGCGACGGGACTCATAAAAAGCACAGATACGCAGTATTTT. Residues: CASSRATGLIKSTDTQYF.

This clonotype has ten or more counts. The V call is TRBV5-1, the J call TRBJ1-2; no clear D. Trimming stripped 3 bases from V and 8 bases from J, with 17 bases between. The CDR3 runs to 14 residues. The germline CDR1 and CDR2 sequences are SGHRS and YFSETQ. DNA of the CDR3: TGCGCCAGCAGCTCCCCTAGGACCCGGCAAGGCTACACCTTC. This translates into CASSSPRTRQGYTF. The variable domain in full, with the rest retrieved from reference TRBV5-1 and TRBJ1-2, is KAGVTQTPRYLIKTRGQQVTLSCSPISGHRSVSWYQQTPGQGLQFLFEYFSETQRNKGNFPGRFSGRQFSNSRSEMNVSTLELGDSALYLCASSSPRTRQGYTFGSGTRLTVV.

This clonotype was counted a few times. This rearrangement joins TRBV3-1 to TRBJ1-5, with D hard to call. From germline, CDR1 is LGHDT and CDR2 YNNKEL (reference sequence). This CDR3 region has 14 residues. The ends were cut back, 1 base at V and 1 base at J, with 5 bases in the middle. The CDR3 nucleotides are TGTGCCAGCAGCCAAGCTCGGAGCAATCAGCCCCAGCATTTT. Its translation: CASSQARSNQPQHF.

The V gene is TRBV30, the J gene TRBJ1-3, with TRBD1 as a possible D gene (5 bases). This CDR3 spans 15 amino acids. The V and J ends lost 3 bases and 0 bases respectively, with 12 bases between them. Germline CDR1 is GTSNPN and CDR2 is SVGIG (reference sequence). CDR3 DNA: TGTGCCTGGAGGGACGGGACCGGCTCTGGAAACACCATATATTTT. It yields the protein CAWRDGTGSGNTIYF.